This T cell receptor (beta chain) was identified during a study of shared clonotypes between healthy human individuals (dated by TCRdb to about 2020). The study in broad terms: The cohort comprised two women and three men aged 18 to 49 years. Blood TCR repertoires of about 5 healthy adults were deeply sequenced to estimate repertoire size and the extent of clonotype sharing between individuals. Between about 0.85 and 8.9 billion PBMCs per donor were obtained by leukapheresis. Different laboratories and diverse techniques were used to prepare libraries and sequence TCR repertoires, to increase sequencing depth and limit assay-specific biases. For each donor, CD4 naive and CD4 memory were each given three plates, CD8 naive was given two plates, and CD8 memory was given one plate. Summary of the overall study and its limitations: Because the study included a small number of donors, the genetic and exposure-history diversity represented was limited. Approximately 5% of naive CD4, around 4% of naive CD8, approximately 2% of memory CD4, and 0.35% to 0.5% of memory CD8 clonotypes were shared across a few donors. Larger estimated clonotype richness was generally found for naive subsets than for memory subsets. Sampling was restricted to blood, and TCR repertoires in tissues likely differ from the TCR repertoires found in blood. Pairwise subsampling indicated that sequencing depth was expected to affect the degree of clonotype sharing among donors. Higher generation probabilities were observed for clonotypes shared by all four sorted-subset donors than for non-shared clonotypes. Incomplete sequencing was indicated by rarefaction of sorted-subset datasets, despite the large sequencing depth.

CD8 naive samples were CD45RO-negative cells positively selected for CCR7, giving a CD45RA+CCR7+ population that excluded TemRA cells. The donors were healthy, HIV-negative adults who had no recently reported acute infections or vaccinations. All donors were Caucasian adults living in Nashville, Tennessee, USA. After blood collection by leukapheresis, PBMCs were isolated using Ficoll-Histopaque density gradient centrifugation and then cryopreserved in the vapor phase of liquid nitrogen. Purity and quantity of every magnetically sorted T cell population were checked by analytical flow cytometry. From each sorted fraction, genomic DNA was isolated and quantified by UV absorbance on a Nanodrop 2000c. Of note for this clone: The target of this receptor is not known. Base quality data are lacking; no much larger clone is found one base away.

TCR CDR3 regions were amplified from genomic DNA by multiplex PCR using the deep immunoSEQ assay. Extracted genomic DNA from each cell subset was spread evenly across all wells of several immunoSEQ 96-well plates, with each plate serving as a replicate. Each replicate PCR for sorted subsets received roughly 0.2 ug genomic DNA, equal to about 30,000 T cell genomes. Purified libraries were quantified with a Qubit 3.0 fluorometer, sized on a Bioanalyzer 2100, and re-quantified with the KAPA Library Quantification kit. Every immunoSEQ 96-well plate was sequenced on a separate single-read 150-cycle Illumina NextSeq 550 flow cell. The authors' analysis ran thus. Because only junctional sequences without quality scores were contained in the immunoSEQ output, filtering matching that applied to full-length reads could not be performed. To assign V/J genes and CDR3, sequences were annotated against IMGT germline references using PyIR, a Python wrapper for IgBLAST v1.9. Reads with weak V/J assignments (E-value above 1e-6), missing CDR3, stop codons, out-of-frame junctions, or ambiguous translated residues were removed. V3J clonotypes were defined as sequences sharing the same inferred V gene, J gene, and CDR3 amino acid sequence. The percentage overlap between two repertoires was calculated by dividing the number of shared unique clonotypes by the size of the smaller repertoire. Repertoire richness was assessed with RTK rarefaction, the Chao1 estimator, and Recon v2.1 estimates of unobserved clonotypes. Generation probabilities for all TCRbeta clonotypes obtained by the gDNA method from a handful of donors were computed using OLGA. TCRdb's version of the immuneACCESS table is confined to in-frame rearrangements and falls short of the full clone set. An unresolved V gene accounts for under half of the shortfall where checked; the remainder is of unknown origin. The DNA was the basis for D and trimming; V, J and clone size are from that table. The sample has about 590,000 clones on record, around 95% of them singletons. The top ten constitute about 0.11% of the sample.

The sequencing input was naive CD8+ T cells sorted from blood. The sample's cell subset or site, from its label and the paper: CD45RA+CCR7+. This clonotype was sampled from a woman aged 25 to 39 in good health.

The DNA reads as follows: TGCGCCAGCGCTGGCTCAGTGGACAGGGGCCCACCGGCGCAGTACTTC. This gives the protein CASAGSVDRGPPAQYF. Here the chain combines TRBV5-1 and TRBJ2-7, and 9 junction bases match TRBD1. V is pruned by 7 bases and J by 9 bases, leaving 20 bases of the junction without a gene match. The CDR3 starts with the cysteine, ends with the phenylalanine, and has 16 residues. CDR3 DNA is the only sequence kept; it has 48 bases, read in frame from the first base. From the germline V gene, CDR1 is SGHRS and CDR2 is YFSETQ.